This passage covers 2 T cell receptor beta chains from one sample sequenced in a study of radiotherapy plus CTLA-4 blockade in lung cancer. This table comes from immunoSEQ multiplex PCR, and its TCRdb copy is limited to in-frame clones, with some not included. The sample has about 80,000 clones; 70% to 90% are singletons. The sequenced sample was peripheral blood, obtained from a patient treated with radiotherapy plus ipilimumab. The receptor source for this set is a human donor with non-small cell lung cancer who had stable disease on radiotherapy plus ipilimumab.

J is TRBJ2-5 and V is TRBV30, with 7 bases that match TRBD1. V shed 4 bases and J 4 bases; nucleotides not matched to a gene: 6. The germline V gene has CDR1 GTSNPN and CDR2 SVGIG (reference sequence). The CDR3 has 13 residues. CDR3 protein: CAWTGGGLETQYF. The CDR3 bases are TGTGCCTGGACAGGGGGTGGATTAGAGACCCAGTACTTC. Based on the CDR3 plus reference TRBV30 and TRBJ2-5, the full variable domain is SQTIHQWPATLVQPVGSPLSLECTVEGTSNPNLYWYRQAAGRGLQLLFYSVGIGQISSEVPQNLSASRPQDRQFILSSKKLLLSDSGFYLCAWTGGGLETQYFGPGTRLLVL.

V is TRBV9 and J is TRBJ1-2, with D uncertain. Germline CDR1 SGDLS, CDR2 YYNGEE. The CDR3 runs to 12 residues. The ends were cut back, 8 bases at V and 1 base at J, with 9 bases in the middle. The CDR3 is CASYNVNYGYTF. For the CDR3, the DNA is TGTGCCAGTTATAATGTTAACTATGGCTACACCTTC.